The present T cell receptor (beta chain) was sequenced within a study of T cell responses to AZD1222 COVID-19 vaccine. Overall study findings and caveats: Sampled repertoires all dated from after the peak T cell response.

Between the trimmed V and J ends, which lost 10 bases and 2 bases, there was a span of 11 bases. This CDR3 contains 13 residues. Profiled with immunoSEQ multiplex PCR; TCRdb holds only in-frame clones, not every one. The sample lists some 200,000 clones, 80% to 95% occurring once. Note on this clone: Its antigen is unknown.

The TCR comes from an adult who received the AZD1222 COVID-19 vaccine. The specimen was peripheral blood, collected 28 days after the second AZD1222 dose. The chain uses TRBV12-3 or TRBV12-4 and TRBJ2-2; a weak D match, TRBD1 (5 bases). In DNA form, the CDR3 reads TGTGCCATTAAGGGGCGAAACACCGGGGAGCTGTTTTTT. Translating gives CAIKGRNTGELFF.